A selection of T cell receptor beta chains follows, all from one sample in a study of blood T cell repertoires in COVID-19. Sequencing used immunoSEQ multiplex PCR; TCRdb keeps in-frame clones, though not all of them. The sample consists of approximately 50,000 clones, 65% to 85% of them appearing once. Sequencing was performed on peripheral blood. Receptors originate from a man in his sixties or seventies with active or convalescent COVID-19. Each CDR3 is given with its conserved first and last residue. A D gene is named only where the DNA matches it firmly. Clone size appears in some rows only: once, few, many, or a class for an expanded clone.

d_call,v_call,clone_size,j_call,cdr3_nt,cdr3_aa
TRBD1,TRBV5-1,.,TRBJ1-2,TGCGCCAGCAGCTTGGACAGGGGTGGCTACACCTTC,CASSLDRGGYTF
.,TRBV9,.,TRBJ2-1,TGTGCCAGCAGCGGATCCCGGGTCAATGAGCAGTTCTTC,CASSGSRVNEQFF
.,TRBV6-5,.,TRBJ2-1,TGTGCCAGCAGGAGACTAGGAGGTGAGCAGTTCTTC,CASRRLGGEQFF
TRBD2,TRBV4-1,few,TRBJ2-7,TGCGCCAGCAGCCCCTGGCCCGGGACTAGCGGCCAAGGGGCCTACGAGCAGTACTTC,CASSPWPGTSGQGAYEQYF
TRBD2,TRBV6-1,.,TRBJ2-4,TGTGCCAGCAGTGAAGTCCCTAGCGGGGCCAAAAACATTCAGTACTTC,CASSEVPSGAKNIQYF
TRBD1,TRBV29-1,.,TRBJ1-2,TGCAGCGTGGACTCCGGGACAGGAGACTATGGCTACACCTTC,CSVDSGTGDYGYTF
TRBD2,TRBV4-1,.,TRBJ2-2,TGCGCCAGCAGCCAAGGACTAGCGGGGCACACCGGGGAGCTGTTTTTT,CASSQGLAGHTGELFF
.,TRBV28,.,TRBJ1-2,TGTGCCAGCACCCCCGGGGCGGGAACCTATGGCTACACCTTC,CASTPGAGTYGYTF
TRBD1,TRBV7-3,.,TRBJ1-2,TGTGCCAGCAGCCCCGCGGGACAGGGGGTAAACTATGGCTACACCTTC,CASSPAGQGVNYGYTF
.,TRBV2,once,TRBJ1-6,TGTGCCAGCCAACTAGGCCTTGCCGGGGATAACCACTTT,CASQLGLAGDNHF